The 7 T cell receptor beta chains given below trace back to one sample, sequenced in a study of blood T cell repertoires in COVID-19. Using immunoSEQ multiplex PCR, the repertoire was profiled, and TCRdb retains in-frame clones only, with some absent. This sample has approximately 170,000 clones, with roughly 90% found just once. The specimen was PBMCs or T cells enriched from blood (not recorded which). The receptors shown here come from a woman in her late teens or twenties who had recovered from COVID-19.

This chain connects TRBV9 to TRBJ2-1, with 12 nucleotides matching TRBD2. Per the germline V gene, CDR1 is SGDLS and CDR2 is YYNGEE. J was trimmed by 2 bases and V by 9 bases; bases with no gene match: 15. The CDR3 extends over 18 amino acids. This chain's CDR3 is CANIKTSGRTPAYNEQFF. CDR3 sequence (DNA): TGTGCCAACATCAAAACTAGCGGGAGGACCCCCGCCTACAATGAGCAGTTCTTC.

The CDR3 DNA reads as TGTGCCAGCAGCCCCGCTTTCCTAGGACTAGCAGGTGGGAATGAGCAGTTCTTC. This translates into CASSPAFLGLAGGNEQFF. The genes are TRBV3-1 (or the pseudogene TRBV3-2) and TRBJ2-1, with 8 bases fitting TRBD2. Germline V CDR1 and CDR2: LGHDT, YNNKEL (reference sequence). The CDR3 is 18 residues long. V was clipped by 4 bases and J by 7 bases; unmatched bases: 18.

V is TRBV19 and J is TRBJ2-7; 8 bases map to TRBD1. Germline CDR1 and CDR2: LNHDA and SQIVND (reference sequence). The CDR3 is 15 amino acids. J was trimmed by 2 bases and V by 6 bases; bases with no gene match: 9. CDR3 nucleotides: TGTGCCAGTAGCAGGGGTGGGACAGGAGCCTACGAGCAGTACTTC. Translation gives CASSRGGTGAYEQYF.

The chain combines TRBV24-1 with TRBJ2-1, with 7 bases identical to TRBD1. The CDR3 totals 16 residues. CDR1 KGHDR and CDR2 SFDVKD come from the germline V gene. The V segment lost 0 bases and the J segment 6 bases; nucleotides outside the gene matches: 7. This chain's CDR3 is CATSDLEGAQVNEQFF. The CDR3 coding sequence is TGTGCCACCAGTGATTTGGAGGGGGCGCAAGTCAATGAGCAGTTCTTC.

This chain uses TRBV2 with TRBJ2-6, with a weak D call TRBD1 (6 bases). Trimming cost V 5 bases and J 4 bases, with 15 bases left between them. CDR3 length: 16 residues. Germline lookup yields CDR1 SNHLY and CDR2 FYNNEI. The CDR3 spells CASSQGSFSGANVLTF. The CDR3 coding sequence is TGTGCCAGCAGTCAGGGGTCCTTCTCCGGGGCCAACGTCCTGACTTTC.

As concerns this clone: At one end, the junction sequence differs from germline, possibly due to a read error. The chain links TRBV27 to TRBJ2-1; 9 nucleotides match TRBD2. The CDR3 sequence is 12 residues long. Germline CDR1 MNHEY, CDR2 SMNVEV (reference sequence). The CDR3, as DNA: TGTGCCAGCAGTCCGTTAGCGGGAGCTTTCCTCTTC. This sequence encodes CASSPLAGAFLF.

The genes are TRBV15 and TRBJ1-1; TRBD1 might be the D (5 bases). This CDR3 is built from 15 residues. Trimming took 0 bases from V and 3 from J, leaving 11 bases between them. The germline CDR1 and CDR2 sequences are LNHNV and YYDKDF (reference sequence). The CDR3 spells CATSRERGGDTEAFF. For the CDR3, the DNA is TGTGCCACCAGCAGAGAGCGGGGAGGGGACACTGAAGCTTTCTTT.